These 18 T cell receptor beta chains were sequenced from one sample in a study of OX40 agonist ivuxolimab in advanced cancers. The library was obtained by the immunoSEQ multiplex PCR assay. Drawn from immuneACCESS, this table holds only the in-frame rearrangements with V and J called that TCRdb kept. Clones are partly lost; checked studies trace under half to an unresolved V gene and leave the rest unexplained. This sample lists around 30,000 clones; about nine tenths were detected once. The ten top clones hold approximately 24% of the sample. The sample consisted of CD4+ or CD8+ T cells sorted from blood, taken in a trial of the OX40 agonist ivuxolimab. Source of these receptors: an adult with an advanced solid tumor such as melanoma, head and neck, liver or kidney cancer.

The chain combines TRBV19 with TRBJ2-5, with 8 bases matching TRBD2. The CDR3 has 16 amino acids. J was trimmed by 4 bases and V by 0 bases; bases with no gene match: 7. CDR1 is LNHDA, CDR2 SQIVND, per germline (reference sequence). In DNA, the CDR3 is TGTGCCAGTAGTATAGATGCGGGAGGCGGGGCAGAGACCCAGTACTTC. Its translation: CASSIDAGGGAETQYF.

This clone was observed a single time. CDR3 in DNA: TGTGCCAGCAGTTGGTTAGCGGGACGATCCTACAATGAGCAGTTCTTC. Encoded protein: CASSWLAGRSYNEQFF. This sequence joins TRBV2 and TRBJ2-1, with 8 bases that match TRBD2. CDR3 length: 16 amino acids. Germline CDR1 reads SNHLY; CDR2 reads FYNNEI. V shed 5 bases and J 1 base; nucleotides not matched to a gene: 7.

The V gene is TRBV29-1, the J gene TRBJ1-2; D may be TRBD1 (6 bases). CDR1 and CDR2 from the germline V gene are SQVTM and ANQGSEA. The CDR3 loop spans 14 amino acids. Trimming took off 7 bases at V and 4 bases at J, with 19 bases between the two ends. CDR3 in amino acids: CSGRDTQDGYGYTF. The DNA of the CDR3 is TGCAGCGGGCGGGACACCCAGGACGGCTATGGCTACACCTTC.

The gene calls are TRBV19 and TRBJ1-1; 9 nucleotides agree with TRBD1. The CDR3 sequence is 18 residues long. Per germline, CDR1 LNHDA and CDR2 SQIVND (reference sequence). The junction had 10 bases not matched to a gene; V was cut back by 0 bases and J by 2 bases. CDR3: CASSIELGAGQGNTEAFF. CDR3 coding DNA: TGTGCCAGTAGTATAGAACTTGGGGCGGGACAGGGAAACACTGAAGCTTTCTTT.

This sequence joins TRBV7-9 and TRBJ2-5, with TRBD2 identical over 13 bases. The CDR3 has 16 residues. V was clipped by 5 bases and J by 0 bases; unmatched bases: 3. The V gene's germline CDR1 is SEHNR and CDR2 FQNEAQ (reference sequence). CDR3 nucleotide sequence: TGTGCCAGCAGCAGGGGACTAGCGGGACACCAAGAGACCCAGTACTTC. This sequence encodes CASSRGLAGHQETQYF.

This clone was recorded only once. V is TRBV27 and J is TRBJ2-7; possibly TRBD1 for D (6 bases). The CDR3 sequence is 14 residues long. Germline values: CDR1 MNHEY, CDR2 SMNVEV (reference sequence). V lost 5 bases and J lost 4, with 15 bases in between. CDR3 residues: CASSLVGTKYEQYF. CDR3 sequence (DNA): TGTGCCAGCAGTCTCGTCGGGACAAAGTACGAGCAGTACTTC.

The rearrangement links TRBV7-2 to TRBJ1-2; D call uncertain. The length of the CDR3 is 12 residues. Trimming stripped 1 base from V and 8 bases from J, with 8 bases between. Germline V lookup: CDR1 SGHTA, CDR2 FQGNSA. The chain's CDR3 is CASSLVPEGYTF. The CDR3 DNA is TGTGCCAGCAGCTTAGTTCCGGAGGGCTACACCTTC.

This clone was detected once. The rearrangement joins TRBV9 to TRBJ1-1, with D possibly being TRBD1 (6 bases). Germline V lookup: CDR1 SGDLS, CDR2 YYNGEE. The length of the CDR3 is 16 residues. V was cut by 4 bases and J by 4 bases, with 20 bases left in between. Here the CDR3 DNA reads TGTGCCAGCAGCCAGACCCAAGCGACAGGATTCACTGAAGCTTTCTTT. Protein sequence: CASSQTQATGFTEAFF.

This chain uses TRBV7-9 with TRBJ2-1, with TRBD1 matching over 11 bases. Germline V gives CDR1 SEHNR, CDR2 FQNEAQ (reference sequence). The CDR3 extends over 16 amino acids. V shed 2 bases, J shed 7 bases, and the junction held 7 bases outside the gene matches. This CDR3 reads CASSLYRTGGKNEQFF. The CDR3 DNA is TGTGCCAGCAGCTTATACCGGACAGGGGGCAAGAATGAGCAGTTCTTC.

CDR3 sequence (DNA): TGTGCCAGCAGCAAAGATGGAGACAGACCGAGCACAGATACGCAGTATTTT. It codes for CASSKDGDRPSTDTQYF. The chain joins TRBV21-1 to TRBJ2-3; the table names TRBD1, a call not compared with the DNA. TRBV21-1 represents a pseudogene. CDR3 length: 17 residues.

The J gene is TRBJ2-3, the V gene TRBV7-6, with unresolved D. The CDR3 length is 13 residues. Looked up from germline, CDR1 is SGHVS and CDR2 is FNYEAQ. Trimming pared 7 bases from V and 3 bases from J, leaving 11 bases between. Here the CDR3 DNA reads TGTGCCAGCACATATTACGGGACAGATACGCAGTATTTT. This encodes CASTYYGTDTQYF. The full variable domain, completed using reference TRBV7-6 and TRBJ2-3, is GAGVSQSPRYKVTKRGQDVALRCDPISGHVSLYWYRQALGQGPEFLTYFNYEAQQDKSGLPNDRFSAERPEGSISTLTIQRTEQRDSAMYRCASTYYGTDTQYFGPGTRLTVL.

The V call is TRBV21-1, the J call TRBJ1-5; no check of the table's D call, TRBD1, against the DNA was made. TRBV21-1 is marked as a pseudogene. This CDR3 has 17 residues. The CDR3 region is CASSTWRTAISNQPQHF. The CDR3 DNA sequence: TGTGCCAGCAGCACTTGGCGGACAGCCATAAGCAATCAGCCCCAGCATTTT.

The chain combines TRBV7-9 with TRBJ2-3; 11 bases align to TRBD2. The junction had 6 bases not matched to a gene; V was cut back by 5 bases and J by 2 bases. CDR3 length: 16 amino acids. The germline gives CDR1 SEHNR, CDR2 FQNEAQ (reference sequence). The CDR3 nucleotides read TGTGCCAGCAGCCACCCACTAGCGGGAGACACAGATACGCAGTATTTT. Translating it yields CASSHPLAGDTDTQYF.

This chain connects TRBV6-5 to TRBJ2-7; the D gene is possibly TRBD2 (6 bases). The V and J ends lost 0 bases and 4 bases respectively, with 13 bases between them. This CDR3 spans 15 amino acids. Germline V gene data show CDR1 as MNHEY and CDR2 as SVGAGI. CDR3 coding DNA: TGTGCCAGCAGTTACTCGAGCCTTCGGGGGTACGAGCAGTACTTC. Amino acid sequence: CASSYSSLRGYEQYF.

Regarding this clone: The junction does not match germline at one end; this may be a read error. This chain connects TRBV29-1 to TRBJ2-7; D ambiguous. CDR3 length equals 13 residues. CDR1 SQVTM and CDR2 ANQGSEA come from the germline V gene. The CDR3 region is CSVEDQPARALVF. CDR3 in DNA: TGCAGCGTTGAAGATCAGCCGGCCCGGGCCTTGGTCTTC.

The chain carries TRBV5-1 and TRBJ2-1, with D perhaps matching TRBD2 (6 bases). Trimming pared 0 bases from V and 7 bases from J, leaving 11 bases between. The CDR3 covers 14 residues. From germline, CDR1 is SGHRS and CDR2 YFSETQ. CDR3 nucleotides: TGCGCCAGCAGCTTGGTAGGGGCGGGGAATGAGCAGTTCTTC. It specifies CASSLVGAGNEQFF.

The J gene is TRBJ1-6, the V gene TRBV15; D is ambiguous. The CDR3 is 14 residues long. Germline V gene sequence: CDR1 LNHNV, CDR2 YYDKDF (reference sequence). V lost 9 bases and J lost 5, with 14 bases in between. CDR3 sequence: CATRGGRNNSPLHF. In nucleotides, the CDR3 is TGTGCCACTCGGGGAGGAAGGAATAATTCACCCCTCCACTTT.

The chain uses TRBV15 and TRBJ2-1; no firm D call. Deletions cut 0 bases from V and 0 bases from J, with 6 bases between. Germline V gene lookup returns CDR1 LNHNV and CDR2 YYDKDF (reference sequence). The CDR3 sequence is 15 residues long. CDR3 sequence reads: CATSREGGSYNEQFF. The CDR3 DNA reads as TGTGCCACCAGCAGAGAGGGTGGCTCCTACAATGAGCAGTTCTTC.